The source of this T cell receptor beta chain is a study of blood T cell repertoires in COVID-19. About the research overall: Nucleic acid was either cDNA or gDNA, and it came from T cells, B-cell-depleted T cells, or PBMCs.

Deletions cut 6 bases from V and 1 base from J, with 13 bases between. The germline gives CDR1 MDHEN, CDR2 SYDVKM. The CDR3 sequence is 15 residues long. Produced via immunoSEQ multiplex PCR; TCRdb's table is partial and in-frame only. The table shows 200,000 or so clones, with approximately 84% occurring only once. The chain joins TRBV28 to TRBJ2-4; perhaps TRBD2 as D (6 bases). The sequencing input was peripheral blood. The receptor was derived from a woman aged 25 to 39 who had recovered from COVID-19. The CDR3 bases are TGTGCCAGCAGCCGGGGAGGCATGGCCAAAAACATTCAGTACTTC. As protein: CASSRGGMAKNIQYF.